These 25 T cell receptor beta chains originate from one sample sequenced in a study of blood T cell repertoires in COVID-19. Sequencing was performed with immunoSEQ multiplex PCR; in TCRdb, only in-frame clones are kept and a portion is missing. The repertoire consists of about 150,000 clones, with 87% occurring once and the leading ten covering approximately 4.3%. The sequencing sample was made of PBMCs or T cells enriched from blood (not recorded which). These TCRs come from a woman aged 40-49 years who had been exposed to COVID-19.

This clone appeared once. The chain uses TRBV5-1 and TRBJ1-3; D unclear. V was shortened by 3 bases and J by 0 bases, with 10 bases between the two germline ends. CDR1 and CDR2 from the germline V gene are SGHRS and YFSETQ. The CDR3 length is 15 residues. In DNA, the CDR3 is TGCGCCAGCAGCTCCGGAGGGATCTCTGGAAACACCATATATTTT. As protein: CASSSGGISGNTIYF.

This chain uses TRBV7-9 with TRBJ1-6, with D possibly TRBD1 on 5 matching bases. Trimming cost V 3 bases and J 8 bases, with 11 bases left between them. Germline values: CDR1 SEHNR, CDR2 FQNEAQ (reference sequence). There are 14 residues in the CDR3. The CDR3 sequence is CASSFGRVYSPLHF. CDR3 DNA: TGTGCCAGCAGCTTTGGCAGGGTATATTCACCCCTCCACTTT.

The chain couples TRBV18 to TRBJ1-3; unclear D gene. The CDR3 length is 14 residues. Trimming took off 2 bases at V and 4 bases at J, with 9 bases between the two ends. The germline V gene encodes CDR1 KGHSH and CDR2 LQKENI. CDR3 in amino acids: CASSPEAPGNTIYF. The CDR3 coding sequence is TGTGCCAGCTCACCAGAGGCGCCAGGAAACACCATATATTTT.

The chain carries TRBV19 and TRBJ2-1; no firm D call. The CDR3 covers 15 residues. V was pared by 3 bases and J by 0 bases, with 9 bases between. Germline V gene sequence: CDR1 LNHDA, CDR2 SQIVND (reference sequence). CDR3 residues: CASSIAWSSYNEQFF. The CDR3, as DNA: TGTGCCAGTAGTATCGCATGGAGCTCCTACAATGAGCAGTTCTTC.

This chain joins TRBV28 and TRBJ1-5; 7 positions match TRBD1. Germline V CDR1 and CDR2: MDHEN, SYDVKM. The CDR3 sequence is 13 residues long. DNA for the CDR3: TGTGCAGAGGGGGCGTTTCGGAATCAGCCCCAGCATTTT. This codes for CAEGAFRNQPQHF.

The V call is TRBV6-5, the J call TRBJ2-7; 9 positions agree with TRBD1. Germline values: CDR1 MNHEY, CDR2 SVGAGI. The CDR3 extends over 15 amino acids. The ends lost 3 bases at V and 0 bases at J; junction bases unmatched: 3. The CDR3 region is CASSYRQGVSYEQYF. The CDR3 DNA follows: TGTGCCAGCAGTTATAGACAGGGGGTCTCCTACGAGCAGTACTTC.

This clone was observed at least ten times. The gene calls are TRBV10-2 and TRBJ2-7; 9 nucleotides align to TRBD1. J gave up 5 bases and V 4 bases, and 9 bases lay outside the gene matches. The CDR3 length is 15 residues. The germline gives CDR1 WSHSY, CDR2 SAAADI. For the CDR3, the DNA is TGCGCCAGCAGTGCCGGGACAGGGACGTTCCACGAGCAGTACTTC. Protein product: CASSAGTGTFHEQYF.

V is TRBV13 and J is TRBJ1-1; D ambiguous. V was cut by 7 bases and J by 3 bases, with 21 bases left in between. Germline loops: CDR1 PRHDT, CDR2 FYEKMQ (reference sequence). This CDR3 is built from 16 residues. CDR3 amino acids: CASTTRVPGRDTEAFF. In DNA, the CDR3 is TGTGCCAGCACCACCCGCGTGCCCGGGAGGGACACTGAAGCTTTCTTT.

The chain has TRBV4-1 and TRBJ2-3; 10 bases line up with TRBD2. Per the germline V gene, CDR1 is MGHRA and CDR2 is YSYEKL. Trimming cost V 3 bases and J 2 bases; bases outside gene matches: 2. CDR3 length: 15 amino acids. CDR3 in DNA: TGCGCCAGCAGCCAGCTAGCGGGGGCCACAGATACGCAGTATTTT. This codes for CASSQLAGATDTQYF.

The CDR3 nucleotides read TGCGCCAGCAGCCTGGACAGGGGGTCGACCGGGGAGCTGTTTTTT. Protein: CASSLDRGSTGELFF. V is TRBV5-1 and J is TRBJ2-2, with 10 bases matching TRBD1. The germline V gene encodes CDR1 SGHRS and CDR2 YFSETQ. V dropped 4 bases and J dropped 5; count of bases not matched to a gene: 5. The CDR3 totals 15 residues.

In its sample, this clone was seen once. The V call is TRBV28, the J call TRBJ2-1, with a weak D call TRBD2 (5 bases). With 5 bases removed from V and 7 bases from J, the gap between germline ends came to 24 bases. The CDR3 runs 17 residues. The germline CDR1 and CDR2 sequences are MDHEN and SYDVKM. CDR3 loop: CASSPPRGLRAGNEQFF. The CDR3 DNA reads as TGTGCCAGCAGTCCCCCCCGGGGATTGAGGGCTGGGAATGAGCAGTTCTTC.

The gene calls are TRBV20-1 and TRBJ1-3; no definite D call. V was pared by 4 bases and J by 9 bases, with 10 bases between. CDR1 is DFQATT, CDR2 SNEGSKA, per germline (reference sequence). The CDR3 is made up of 11 amino acids. CDR3 in DNA: TGCAGTGCTATCCTCCCCGGCACCATATATTTT. It translates to CSAILPGTIYF.

This chain connects TRBV7-2 to TRBJ1-5; TRBD1 agrees at 7 bases. Losses at the gene ends were 1 base for V and 0 bases for J; bases not matched to a gene: 9. This CDR3 has 18 amino acids. Germline V gives CDR1 SGHTA, CDR2 FQGNSA. The CDR3 region has the DNA TGTGCCAGCAGCTTAGTTTCAGGGGGTCCCTTTAGCAATCAGCCCCAGCATTTT. Translation gives CASSLVSGGPFSNQPQHF.

The chain couples TRBV19 to TRBJ1-6; D may be TRBD1 (5 bases). This CDR3 spans 14 amino acids. Germline V gene sequence: CDR1 LNHDA, CDR2 SQIVND (reference sequence). The V end lost 1 base, the J end lost 9 bases, and 10 bases lay between the germline ends. The CDR3 spells CASSIGQGGSPLHF. CDR3 sequence (DNA): TGTGCCAGTAGTATAGGGCAGGGAGGTTCACCCCTCCACTTT.

J is TRBJ2-3 and V is TRBV3-1 (or the pseudogene TRBV3-2), with D tentatively TRBD2 (5 bases). Per germline, CDR1 LGHDT and CDR2 YNNKEL (reference sequence). This CDR3 region has 15 residues. The V end lost 1 base, the J end lost 2 bases, and 10 bases lay between the germline ends. The CDR3 nucleotides are TGTGCCAGCAGCCAAGGGTTCGGGGTCACAGATACGCAGTATTTT. It codes for CASSQGFGVTDTQYF.

V gene TRBV2 combines with J gene TRBJ1-2; D unresolved. V was shortened by 3 bases and J by 7 bases, with 9 bases between the two germline ends. Germline CDR1 and CDR2: SNHLY and FYNNEI. The length of the CDR3 is 12 residues. The CDR3 is CASSEGMSGYTF. DNA for the CDR3: TGTGCCAGCAGTGAGGGCATGTCTGGCTACACCTTC.

The chain couples TRBV6-2 or TRBV6-3 to TRBJ2-7; a weak D match, TRBD2 (6 bases). Germline CDR1 is MNHEY and CDR2 is SVGEGT. The CDR3 is made up of 14 amino acids. Deletions cut 4 bases from V and 3 bases from J, with 13 bases between. The CDR3 protein is CASSLLAENYEQYF. As DNA, the CDR3 is TGTGCCAGCAGTTTACTAGCCGAAAACTACGAGCAGTACTTC.

The chain uses TRBV27 and TRBJ2-2, with D perhaps matching TRBD2 (6 bases). Trimming took 6 bases from V and 2 from J, leaving 16 bases between them. CDR1 is MNHEY and CDR2 is SMNVEV in the germline V gene (reference sequence). This CDR3 is 16 amino acids long. The CDR3 reads CASRTSGTFNTGELFF. The CDR3 nucleotides read TGTGCCAGCAGGACATCCGGGACTTTTAACACCGGGGAGCTGTTTTTT.

This clone was counted once. The V and J genes are TRBV28 and TRBJ1-5; TRBD1 agrees at 10 bases. The V gene's germline CDR1 is MDHEN and CDR2 SYDVKM. The CDR3 sequence is 16 residues long. With V trimmed by 8 bases and J by 4 bases, 11 bases remained unmatched. This CDR3 reads CASWNLLGQGNQPQHF. The CDR3 DNA sequence: TGTGCCAGCTGGAACCTCCTGGGACAGGGGAATCAGCCCCAGCATTTT.

The rearrangement joins TRBV5-1 to TRBJ1-1, with D perhaps matching TRBD1 (5 bases). The V end was cut by 5 bases, the J end by 7 bases, with 15 bases between. The germline V gene has CDR1 SGHRS and CDR2 YFSETQ. The CDR3 is 13 residues long. The CDR3 protein is CASSRAGGIEAFF. The CDR3 DNA reads TGCGCCAGCAGTAGGGCCGGGGGTATTGAAGCTTTCTTT.

V and J are TRBV5-5 and TRBJ1-6; D may be TRBD1 (5 bases). Trimming removed 0 bases at V and 3 bases at J, with 7 bases between. CDR1 and CDR2 (germline): SGHKS, YYEKEE (reference sequence). The CDR3 totals 15 residues. The CDR3 spells CASSLEGDYNSPLHF. CDR3 DNA: TGTGCCAGCAGCTTGGAAGGGGACTATAATTCACCCCTCCACTTT.

V is TRBV2 and J is TRBJ1-6, with 7 bases matching TRBD1. The CDR3 is 16 residues long. The V gene's germline CDR1 is SNHLY and CDR2 FYNNEI. V lost 2 bases to trimming and J lost 6 bases; unmatched junction nucleotides: 7. Here the CDR3 reads CASSEWATGINSPLHF. CDR3 coding DNA: TGTGCCAGCAGTGAATGGGCGACAGGGATTAATTCACCCCTCCACTTT.

The gene calls are TRBV24-1 and TRBJ2-1; D is ambiguous. V dropped 1 base and J dropped 8 bases, with 8 bases sitting between them. The CDR3 length is 13 residues. Looked up from germline, CDR1 is KGHDR and CDR2 is SFDVKD. The CDR3 DNA sequence: TGTGCCACCAGTGATTTTCCTCGGGATGAGCAGTTCTTC. Protein product: CATSDFPRDEQFF.

This clone was recorded only once. A junction end diverges from the germline sequence, so it may reflect a read error. The chain carries TRBV5-1 and TRBJ1-1; D ambiguous. Germline values: CDR1 SGHRS, CDR2 YFSETQ. This CDR3 contains 11 residues. This chain's CDR3 is CASRLGNEAFF. The CDR3 region has the DNA TGCGCCAGCCGCTTGGGTAATGAAGCTTTCTTT.

The chain couples TRBV10-3 to TRBJ2-3; 13 nucleotides align to TRBD2. The CDR3 is made up of 19 amino acids. V gave up 5 bases and J gave up 4 bases; unmatched junction bases: 15. The germline V gene has CDR1 ENHRY and CDR2 SYGVKD. In DNA, the CDR3 is TGTGCCATCAGTACAGGACTAGCGGGAGAATGGGGGGGCGCAGATACGCAGTATTTT. Translated, it gives CAISTGLAGEWGGADTQYF.